What follows are 20 T cell receptor beta chains derived from one specimen sequenced in a study of cytotoxic CD8 clonotypes in ibrutinib-treated CLL. Assay used: immunoSEQ multiplex PCR; TCRdb lists only in-frame clones, some missing. Of some 200,000 clones listed, 75% to 85% are singletons. The material was PBMCs, obtained after 12 months of ibrutinib treatment. The source is a human donor with chronic lymphocytic leukemia.

The chain links TRBV7-3 to TRBJ2-2, with TRBD2 matching over 9 bases. CDR3 length: 16 residues. Unmatched junction bases numbered 8, after V lost 1 base and J lost 8 bases. In germline, CDR1 is SGHTA, CDR2 FQGTGA. CDR3 DNA sequence: TGTGCCAGCAGCTTAAACCCAGCGGGGGGCCGTGGGGAGCTGTTTTTT. Translation gives CASSLNPAGGRGELFF.

V gene TRBV7-9 combines with J gene TRBJ1-5, with D perhaps TRBD1 (5 bases). The CDR3 is 15 residues long. The ends were cut back, 1 base at V and 2 bases at J, with 9 bases in the middle. Germline V gives CDR1 SEHNR, CDR2 FQNEAQ (reference sequence). As DNA, the CDR3 is TGTGCCAGCAGCTTAGGGACGGGGCGCAATCAGCCCCAGCATTTT. Protein sequence: CASSLGTGRNQPQHF.

The genes are TRBV9 and TRBJ2-7; 9 positions agree with TRBD2. The CDR3 has 13 amino acids. The junction had 4 bases not matched to a gene; V was cut back by 3 bases and J by 6 bases. Per germline, CDR1 SGDLS and CDR2 YYNGEE. The DNA for the CDR3 is TGTGCCAGCAGCGCGGGACTAGCTCTCGAGCAGTACTTC. Protein product: CASSAGLALEQYF.

The rearrangement joins TRBV19 to TRBJ2-7; D is undetermined. V was shortened by 1 base and J by 8 bases, with 15 bases between the two germline ends. CDR1 and CDR2 (germline): LNHDA, SQIVND (reference sequence). The CDR3 runs 14 residues. The CDR3: CASSIGTAASKQYF. CDR3 sequence (DNA): TGTGCCAGTAGTATAGGGACCGCTGCCTCCAAGCAGTACTTC. Variable domain in full (rest from reference TRBV19 and TRBJ2-7): DGGITQSPKYLFRKEGQNVTLSCEQNLNHDAMYWYRQDPGQGLRLIYYSQIVNDFQKGDIAEGYSVSREKKESFPLTVTSAQKNPTAFYLCASSIGTAASKQYFGPGTRLTVT.

This chain uses TRBV5-6 with TRBJ2-3, with 8 bases aligning to TRBD2. The CDR3 runs to 15 residues. J was trimmed by 4 bases and V by 0 bases; bases with no gene match: 4. The germline V gene encodes CDR1 SGHDT and CDR2 YYEEEE. CDR3 protein: CASSLVLAGADTQYF. CDR3 in DNA: TGTGCCAGCAGCTTGGTTCTAGCGGGCGCAGATACGCAGTATTTT.

The chain has TRBV18 and TRBJ2-1, with TRBD1 matching over 8 bases. The junction had 9 bases not matched to a gene; V was cut back by 7 bases and J by 7 bases. The germline gives CDR1 KGHSH, CDR2 LQKENI. The length of the CDR3 is 14 residues. The CDR3 nucleotides read TGTGCCAGCTTTCTTCAGGGGGCTTTGAATGAGCAGTTCTTC. This gives the protein CASFLQGALNEQFF.

CDR3: CAWSEGGGAETQYF. In nucleotides, the CDR3 is TGTGCCTGGAGTGAAGGCGGGGGGGCAGAGACCCAGTACTTC. The chain links TRBV30 to TRBJ2-5; 9 bases map to TRBD2. Germline V gene sequence: CDR1 GTSNPN, CDR2 SVGIG (reference sequence). The J segment lost 4 bases and the V segment lost 1 base, leaving 4 bases of the junction unmatched. The CDR3 is 14 residues long.

The count of this clone is one. This chain connects TRBV6-6 to TRBJ1-5, with D perhaps matching TRBD1 (6 bases). The CDR3 is 14 amino acids. Germline CDR1 and CDR2: MNHNY and SVGAGI (reference sequence). V shed 6 bases and J shed 3 bases, with 12 bases lying between them. CDR3 loop: CASSPDSNNQPQHF. In nucleotides, the CDR3 is TGTGCCAGCAGCCCGGACAGTAACAATCAGCCCCAGCATTTT.

The rearrangement joins TRBV9 to TRBJ2-3, with 7 bases lining up with TRBD2. CDR3 size: 16 residues. Per germline, CDR1 SGDLS and CDR2 YYNGEE. J gave up 2 bases and V 6 bases, and 12 bases lay outside the gene matches. The CDR3 region has the DNA TGTGCCAGCATCCCTTTGGGGGGGGGATTCACAGATACGCAGTATTTT. This encodes CASIPLGGGFTDTQYF.

CDR3 sequence (DNA): TGCGCCAGCAGCCAAGATTTATGGGGTTTCGGAAACACCATATATTTT. It translates to CASSQDLWGFGNTIYF. The rearrangement uses TRBV4-1 and TRBJ1-3; D not certain. Trimming removed 0 bases from V and 4 bases from J, with 13 bases in between. Germline assignment: CDR1 MGHRA and CDR2 YSYEKL. CDR3 length: 16 residues.

The gene calls are TRBV20-1 and TRBJ1-4; D is ambiguous. Germline CDR1 and CDR2: DFQATT and SNEGSKA (reference sequence). V dropped 3 bases and J dropped 8 bases, with 7 bases sitting between them. The CDR3 loop spans 11 amino acids. The CDR3 region has the DNA TGCAGTGCTAGTGGGCGGGAAAAACTGTTTTTT. This encodes CSASGREKLFF.

The chain joins TRBV5-6 to TRBJ2-7; D is possibly TRBD2 (5 bases). This CDR3 comprises 14 residues. CDR1 and CDR2 from the germline V gene are SGHDT and YYEEEE. The germline V and J ends were trimmed by 5 bases and 2 bases, with 14 bases remaining between them. The DNA for the CDR3 is TGTGCCAGCAGTCAACGTGCCGGGGCCTACGAGCAGTACTTC. It specifies CASSQRAGAYEQYF.

The V gene is TRBV7-9, the J gene TRBJ2-3, with D maybe TRBD2 (7 bases). CDR3 length equals 17 residues. The germline CDR1 and CDR2 sequences are SEHNR and FQNEAQ (reference sequence). Trimming left V 5 bases short and J 5 bases short, with 23 bases between. For the CDR3, the DNA is TGTGCCAGCAGCCCCCCCCAGGGAGGGGGAGGTAAAGATACGCAGTATTTT. This codes for CASSPPQGGGGKDTQYF.

V is TRBV2 and J is TRBJ2-3; D is ambiguous. The germline CDR1 and CDR2 sequences are SNHLY and FYNNEI. The CDR3 loop spans 15 amino acids. Trimming took 6 bases from V and 6 from J, leaving 19 bases between them. CDR3 DNA: TGTGCCAGCAGAAGGAACTTGGCAGCCAGGGATACGCAGTATTTT. Translating it yields CASRRNLAARDTQYF.

This clone was detected only once. V gene TRBV6-5 combines with J gene TRBJ2-7; 8 bases map to TRBD2. The CDR3 runs 13 residues. The junction had 5 bases not matched to a gene; V was cut back by 10 bases and J by 0 bases. Germline assignment: CDR1 MNHEY and CDR2 SVGAGI. CDR3 nucleotide sequence: TGTGCCACCCAGCGGGGGAGCTCCTACGAGCAGTACTTC. Translated: CATQRGSSYEQYF.

This clone was observed a few times. The rearrangement uses TRBV6-5 and TRBJ2-7; TRBD2 aligns across 9 bases. The CDR3 runs to 14 residues. Germline loops: CDR1 MNHEY, CDR2 SVGAGI. Trimming at V came to 7 bases and at J to 4 bases, leaving 8 bases not matched to a gene. The DNA for the CDR3 is TGTGCCAGCAAAGTAGCGGGAGTAAGTTACGAGCAGTACTTC. Its translation: CASKVAGVSYEQYF.

CDR3 DNA: TGTGCCGCGACGGGGGGCGATGCGGGCGGGAGCACTGAAGCTTTCTTT. The encoded protein is CAATGGDAGGSTEAFF. This sequence joins TRBV28 and TRBJ1-1; tentative D call: TRBD1 (6 bases). The CDR3 has 16 residues. V was cut by 11 bases and J by 4 bases, with 26 bases left in between. Germline lookup yields CDR1 MDHEN and CDR2 SYDVKM.

V and J are TRBV4-1 and TRBJ2-7; D assignment may be TRBD1 or TRBD2 (5 bases each). V was trimmed by 0 bases and J by 5 bases, leaving 14 bases between them. The CDR3 runs 15 residues. Germline assignment: CDR1 MGHRA and CDR2 YSYEKL. The CDR3 sequence is CASSQDRAGTDEQYF. The CDR3, as DNA: TGCGCCAGCAGCCAAGATCGGGCAGGGACGGACGAGCAGTACTTC.

This chain links TRBV5-1 with TRBJ1-2; perhaps TRBD1 as D (6 bases). The CDR3 runs 15 residues. Germline V lookup: CDR1 SGHRS, CDR2 YFSETQ. V shed 4 bases and J shed 5 bases, with 18 bases lying between them. Written as DNA, the CDR3 is TGCGCCAGCAGCGTACTCTCAACGGGGGCTTATGGCTACACCTTC. This codes for CASSVLSTGAYGYTF.

There are a few counts of this clone. The chain employs TRBV11-2 and TRBJ2-3, with 8 bases lining up with TRBD2. Germline CDR1 reads SGHAT; CDR2 reads FQNNGV. CDR3 size: 18 residues. Unmatched junction bases numbered 14, after V lost 6 bases and J lost 0 bases. The DNA of the CDR3 is TGTGCCAGCAGTTCACCCGTGGGGCGGGGGGCTAGCACAGATACGCAGTATTTT. Protein: CASSSPVGRGASTDTQYF.